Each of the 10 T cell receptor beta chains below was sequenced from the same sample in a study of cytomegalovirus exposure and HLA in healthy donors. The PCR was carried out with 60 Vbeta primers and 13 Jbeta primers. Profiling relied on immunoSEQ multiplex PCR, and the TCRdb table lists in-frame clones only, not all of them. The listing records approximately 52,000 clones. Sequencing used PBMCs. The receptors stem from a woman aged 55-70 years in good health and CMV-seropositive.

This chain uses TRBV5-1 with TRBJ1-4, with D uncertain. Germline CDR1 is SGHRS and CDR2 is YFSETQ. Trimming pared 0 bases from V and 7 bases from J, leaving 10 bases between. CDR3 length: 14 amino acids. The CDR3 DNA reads TGCGCCAGCAGCTTGGACGGTCCGGGTGAAAAACTGTTTTTT. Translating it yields CASSLDGPGEKLFF.

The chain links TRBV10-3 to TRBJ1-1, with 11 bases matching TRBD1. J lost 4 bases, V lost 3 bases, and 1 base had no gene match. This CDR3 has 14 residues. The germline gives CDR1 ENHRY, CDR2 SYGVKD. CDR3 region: CAISDGTGGTEAFF. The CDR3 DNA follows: TGTGCCATCAGTGACGGGACAGGGGGCACTGAAGCTTTCTTT.

The chain's CDR3 is CASSYPGREGSPLHF. CDR3 DNA: TGTGCCAGCAGTTACCCGGGCAGGGAAGGTTCACCCCTCCACTTT. The chain has TRBV6-6 and TRBJ1-6, with TRBD1 as a possible D gene (5 bases). The ends were cut back, 2 bases at V and 9 bases at J, with 14 bases in the middle. The germline V gene has CDR1 MNHNY and CDR2 SVGAGI (reference sequence). The CDR3 has 15 residues.

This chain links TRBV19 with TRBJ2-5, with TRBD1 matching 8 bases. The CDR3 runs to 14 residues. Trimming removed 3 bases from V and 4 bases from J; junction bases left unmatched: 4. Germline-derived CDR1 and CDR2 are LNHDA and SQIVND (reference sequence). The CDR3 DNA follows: TGTGCCAGTAGTATCGGACAGGGCCCAGAGACCCAGTACTTC. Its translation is CASSIGQGPETQYF.

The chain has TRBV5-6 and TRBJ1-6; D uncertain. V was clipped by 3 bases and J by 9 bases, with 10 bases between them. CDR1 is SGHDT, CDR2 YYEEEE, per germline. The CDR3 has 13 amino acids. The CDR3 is CASSSNPGSPLHF. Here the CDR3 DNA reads TGTGCCAGCAGCTCCAACCCGGGTTCACCCCTCCACTTT. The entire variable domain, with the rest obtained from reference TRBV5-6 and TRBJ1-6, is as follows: DAGVTQSPTHLIKTRGQQVTLRCSPKSGHDTVSWYQQALGQGPQFIFQYYEEEERQRGNFPDRFSGHQFPNYSSELNVNALLLGDSALYLCASSSNPGSPLHFGNGTRLTVT.

CDR3 residues: CASSQEAGANVLTF. CDR3 DNA sequence: TGCGCCAGCAGCCAAGAAGCAGGGGCCAACGTCCTGACTTTC. The chain carries TRBV4-1 and TRBJ2-6; no clear D. CDR3 length: 14 residues. CDR1 and CDR2 (germline): MGHRA, YSYEKL. Trimming shortened V by 0 bases and J by 4 bases, and 4 bases separated the two germline ends.

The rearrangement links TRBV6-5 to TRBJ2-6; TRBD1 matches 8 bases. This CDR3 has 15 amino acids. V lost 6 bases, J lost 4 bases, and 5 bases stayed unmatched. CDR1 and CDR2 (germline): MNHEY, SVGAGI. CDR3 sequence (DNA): TGTGCCAGCAGGGTCGGGACAGGAGGGGCCAACGTCCTGACTTTC. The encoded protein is CASRVGTGGANVLTF.

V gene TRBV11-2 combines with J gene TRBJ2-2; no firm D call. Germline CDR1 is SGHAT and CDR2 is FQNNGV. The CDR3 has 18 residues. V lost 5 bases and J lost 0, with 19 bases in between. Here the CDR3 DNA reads TGTGCCAGCAGCCTACAGTCCATACCTTATTCGAACACCGGGGAGCTGTTTTTT. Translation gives CASSLQSIPYSNTGELFF.

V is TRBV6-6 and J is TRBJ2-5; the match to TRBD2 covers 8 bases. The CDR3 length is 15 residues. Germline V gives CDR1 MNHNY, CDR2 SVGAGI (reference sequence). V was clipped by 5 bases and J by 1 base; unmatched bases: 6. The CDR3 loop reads CASSPGGRTQETQYF. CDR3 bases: TGTGCCAGCAGTCCGGGGGGGCGGACCCAAGAGACCCAGTACTTC.

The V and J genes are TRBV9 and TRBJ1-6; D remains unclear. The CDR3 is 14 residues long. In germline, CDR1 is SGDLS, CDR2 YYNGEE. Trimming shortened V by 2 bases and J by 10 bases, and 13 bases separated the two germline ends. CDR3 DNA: TGTGCCAGCAGCGTGAGGGAAGACGGCTCACCCCTCCACTTT. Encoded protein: CASSVREDGSPLHF.